One and the same sample provided the 27 T cell receptor beta chains below, sequenced in a study of shared clonotypes between healthy human individuals. Some clones are missing from TCRdb's copy, which holds only in-frame ones; the method was immunoSEQ multiplex PCR. The table lists approximately 2.3 million clones, 80% to 95% of them singletons, with under 0.45% in the top ten. Specimen: naive CD4+ T cells from PBMCs. Subset specified: CD45RA+ positively selected. These receptor sequences come from a man between 18 and 29 years old in good health. Some clones in this sample may be carry-over from other donors' samples.

This clone came up once. The chain couples TRBV14 to TRBJ2-1; D unclear. Germline lookup yields CDR1 SGHDN and CDR2 FVKESK. Trimming took off 1 base at V and 6 bases at J, with 10 bases between the two ends. This CDR3 is built from 14 residues. Here the CDR3 DNA reads TGTGCCAGCAGCCAAGTTTATACCGGCAATGAGCAGTTCTTC. It translates to CASSQVYTGNEQFF.

The V and J genes are TRBV5-1 and TRBJ2-5, with 10 bases identical to TRBD2. Germline loops: CDR1 SGHRS, CDR2 YFSETQ. J lost 5 bases, V lost 0 bases, and 10 bases had no gene match. The CDR3 totals 17 residues. The CDR3 loop is CASSLVGAGGPGETQYF. Here the CDR3 DNA reads TGCGCCAGCAGCTTGGTAGGAGCGGGAGGGCCCGGGGAGACCCAGTACTTC.

The chain combines TRBV28 with TRBJ2-1; TRBD1 aligns across 7 bases. This CDR3 spans 15 amino acids. V gave up 6 bases and J gave up 3 bases; unmatched junction bases: 8. Germline assignment: CDR1 MDHEN and CDR2 SYDVKM. CDR3 coding DNA: TGTGCCAGCAGCCCCCATAGACAGGGCTACAATGAGCAGTTCTTC. It yields the protein CASSPHRQGYNEQFF.

The gene calls are TRBV5-1 and TRBJ2-1; possibly TRBD1 or TRBD2 for D (5 bases each). The V gene lost 2 bases and the J gene lost 4 bases, with 16 bases spanning the gap. CDR1 and CDR2 (germline): SGHRS, YFSETQ. CDR3 length: 16 residues. DNA of the CDR3: TGCGCCAGCAGCTTAAGGGGACCAGCATCTTACAATGAGCAGTTCTTC. Its protein is CASSLRGPASYNEQFF.

The CDR3 protein is CATSLRFGRGDTQYF. As DNA, the CDR3 is TGTGCCACCAGCCTACGTTTTGGCCGGGGAGATACGCAGTATTTT. The chain links TRBV15 to TRBJ2-3; possibly TRBD2 for D (5 bases). The CDR3 extends over 15 amino acids. Germline CDR1 LNHNV, CDR2 YYDKDF (reference sequence). The V end lost 5 bases, the J end lost 5 bases, and 17 bases lay between the germline ends.

This chain joins TRBV9 and TRBJ2-5; TRBD2 matches at 11 bases. V gave up 4 bases and J gave up 9 bases; unmatched junction bases: 20. From germline, CDR1 is SGDLS and CDR2 YYNGEE. The CDR3 spans 18 residues. The CDR3 region is CASSSPRSSGRPYRAQYF. The CDR3 bases are TGTGCCAGCAGCTCACCCCGCTCTAGCGGGAGGCCCTATCGGGCCCAGTACTTC.

This chain links TRBV7-8 with TRBJ1-2, with D perhaps TRBD1 (5 bases). The germline V gene has CDR1 SGHVS and CDR2 FQNEAQ. This CDR3 is built from 15 residues. Between the trimmed V and J ends, which lost 0 bases and 4 bases, there was a span of 12 bases. The CDR3, as DNA: TGTGCCAGCAGCTTAGCGTCAGGGTACCTCTATGGCTACACCTTC. It yields the protein CASSLASGYLYGYTF.

The gene calls are TRBV7-3 and TRBJ2-3; D gene uncertain. V was trimmed by 4 bases and J by 6 bases, leaving 11 bases between them. This CDR3 comprises 13 residues. Germline-derived CDR1 and CDR2 are SGHTA and FQGTGA. CDR3: CASSSTFGDTQYF. The CDR3 DNA sequence: TGTGCCAGCAGCTCAACCTTTGGGGATACGCAGTATTTT.

The V gene is TRBV14, the J gene TRBJ2-5; D remains ambiguous. V lost 0 bases, J lost 5 bases, and 10 bases lay in between. The V gene's germline CDR1 is SGHDN and CDR2 FVKESK. There are 14 residues in the CDR3. The CDR3 sequence: CASSQDNLLETQYF. CDR3 nucleotide sequence: TGTGCCAGCAGCCAAGATAACTTGTTGGAGACCCAGTACTTC.

In this sample, this clone turned up a few times. The chain employs TRBV28 and TRBJ1-5; D ambiguous. This CDR3 spans 10 amino acids. Germline V gives CDR1 MDHEN, CDR2 SYDVKM. Trimming left V 11 bases short and J 7 bases short, with 9 bases between. CDR3 DNA: TGTGCCGCCGCGGGACAGCCCCAGCATTTT. Translation gives CAAAGQPQHF.

This sequence joins TRBV6-5 and TRBJ1-5; no firm D call. CDR1 and CDR2 from the germline V gene are MNHEY and SVGAGI. The CDR3 extends over 15 amino acids. The ends were cut back, 4 bases at V and 0 bases at J, with 10 bases in the middle. In nucleotides, the CDR3 is TGTGCCAGCAGTTCGACTTCGGTTAGCAATCAGCCCCAGCATTTT. Residues: CASSSTSVSNQPQHF.

The rearrangement joins TRBV7-2 to TRBJ2-5; TRBD1 agrees at 7 bases. CDR3 size: 15 residues. The germline V gene has CDR1 SGHTA and CDR2 FQGNSA. The V gene end was trimmed by 1 base and the J gene end by 4 bases; junction bases not matched to a gene: 6. The CDR3 DNA reads as TGTGCCAGCAGCTTAGGGTCAGGGGGTGGAGAGACCCAGTACTTC. Residues: CASSLGSGGGETQYF.

The chain has TRBV28 and TRBJ1-4; D may be TRBD1 (6 bases). This CDR3 is 14 amino acids long. The V end lost 4 bases, the J end lost 7 bases, and 13 bases lay between the germline ends. In germline, CDR1 is MDHEN, CDR2 SYDVKM. CDR3 bases: TGTGCCAGCAGTTCGGCAGGGGAGGGTGAAAAACTGTTTTTT. Protein product: CASSSAGEGEKLFF.

The chain is built from TRBV7-3 and TRBJ2-1; maybe TRBD2 (5 bases). CDR1 is SGHTA and CDR2 is FQGTGA in the germline V gene. This CDR3 spans 16 amino acids. The V gene lost 0 bases and the J gene lost 7 bases, with 16 bases spanning the gap. The chain's CDR3 is CASSLTSTVRGNEQFF. The CDR3 DNA reads as TGTGCCAGCAGCTTAACTTCCACAGTACGAGGGAATGAGCAGTTCTTC.

This CDR3 reads CASSWGLGQETQYF. CDR3 nucleotides: TGTGCCAGCAGTTGGGGTTTGGGACAAGAGACCCAGTACTTC. The genes are TRBV6-5 and TRBJ2-5; D is unresolved. CDR3 length: 14 residues. The V end was cut by 4 bases, the J end by 2 bases, with 11 bases between. Germline CDR1 MNHEY, CDR2 SVGAGI.

This clone was found once. The chain combines TRBV5-5 with TRBJ1-2, with 8 bases fitting TRBD1. This CDR3 is 14 amino acids long. The ends lost 5 bases at V and 5 bases at J; junction bases unmatched: 8. Germline loops: CDR1 SGHKS, CDR2 YYEKEE (reference sequence). CDR3 in amino acids: CASRSGQEDYGYTF. The CDR3, as DNA: TGTGCCAGCAGATCGGGACAGGAGGATTATGGCTACACCTTC.

The chain has TRBV4-2 and TRBJ1-4; D is possibly TRBD1 (5 bases). The CDR3 sequence is 16 residues long. Germline values: CDR1 LGHNA, CDR2 YNFKEQ. V lost 0 bases and J 8 bases, leaving 16 bases between the germline ends. The CDR3 here is CASSQEVGRVEEKLFF. The CDR3 region has the DNA TGTGCCAGCAGCCAAGAAGTGGGCAGGGTAGAGGAAAAACTGTTTTTT.

The V call is TRBV6-4, the J call TRBJ2-7; TRBD2 matches 9 bases. V was pared by 5 bases and J by 6 bases, with 17 bases of the junction left unmatched. The CDR3 has 17 residues. The germline gives CDR1 MRHNA, CDR2 SNTAGT. In nucleotides, the CDR3 is TGTGCCAGCAGTTGGGCTAGCGGGATAGGGGCCCCGGGCGAGCAGTACTTC. It is translated as CASSWASGIGAPGEQYF.

The genes are TRBV7-2 and TRBJ2-3; D not certain. Germline V gives CDR1 SGHTA, CDR2 FQGNSA. Trimming removed 0 bases from V and 3 bases from J, with 10 bases in between. The CDR3 sequence is 15 residues long. The CDR3 protein is CASSLAVTPTDTQYF. DNA of the CDR3: TGTGCCAGCAGCTTAGCGGTTACTCCGACAGATACGCAGTATTTT.

The chain employs TRBV5-8 and TRBJ1-2; D gene ambiguous. This CDR3 region has 15 residues. Trimming pared 1 base from V and 3 bases from J, leaving 13 bases between. Germline loops: CDR1 SGHTS, CDR2 YDEGEE. As DNA, the CDR3 is TGTGCCAGCAGCTTGCCGTGGCCCCGGGACTATGGCTACACCTTC. Protein: CASSLPWPRDYGYTF.

This chain connects TRBV2 to TRBJ2-2, with a possible D match to TRBD1 (6 bases). V lost 5 bases and J lost 0, with 10 bases in between. Germline V gives CDR1 SNHLY, CDR2 FYNNEI. This CDR3 has 15 residues. The CDR3 spells CASSLTGSNTGELFF. The DNA for the CDR3 is TGTGCCAGCAGTCTAACAGGGTCGAACACCGGGGAGCTGTTTTTT. Drawing the rest from reference TRBV2 and TRBJ2-2, the complete variable domain is EPEVTQTPSHQVTQMGQEVILRCVPISNHLYFYWYRQILGQKVEFLVSFYNNEISEKSEIFDDQFSVERPDGSNFTLKIRSTKLEDSAMYFCASSLTGSNTGELFFGEGSRLTVL.

V and J are TRBV5-1 and TRBJ2-7; D may correspond to TRBD1 or TRBD2 (5 bases each). The CDR3 runs to 15 residues. Germline assignment: CDR1 SGHRS and CDR2 YFSETQ. V lost 4 bases and J 4 bases, leaving 18 bases between the germline ends. The DNA for the CDR3 is TGCGCCAGCAGCCGAACCGACGGGACCCTTTACGAGCAGTACTTC. Translation: CASSRTDGTLYEQYF.

The chain employs TRBV19 and TRBJ2-2; tentatively, D is TRBD1 (6 bases). The CDR3 is made up of 17 amino acids. From germline, CDR1 is LNHDA and CDR2 SQIVND (reference sequence). V was clipped by 5 bases and J by 4 bases, with 20 bases between them. Written as DNA, the CDR3 is TGTGCCAGTAGTTGGGGTCCGGACAGAGTAATCACCGGGGAGCTGTTTTTT. Encoded protein: CASSWGPDRVITGELFF.

Remarks on this clone: The same CDR3 is also encoded by other DNA sequences in this sample. The J gene is TRBJ2-3, the V gene TRBV28; D uncertain. Trimming left V 2 bases short and J 6 bases short, with 3 bases between. The CDR3 sequence is 11 residues long. Germline V CDR1 and CDR2: MDHEN, SYDVKM. The CDR3 loop reads CASSLSDTQYF. In DNA, the CDR3 is TGTGCCAGCAGTTTAAGTGATACGCAGTATTTT.

The J gene is TRBJ2-5, the V gene TRBV5-1, with 10 bases matching TRBD1. Germline CDR1 reads SGHRS; CDR2 reads YFSETQ. CDR3 size: 18 residues. With V trimmed by 1 base and J by 5 bases, 14 bases remained unmatched. CDR3 sequence (DNA): TGCGCCAGCAGCTTGTTAGACAGGGGGCGCGTGTATTGGGAGACCCAGTACTTC. Amino acids: CASSLLDRGRVYWETQYF.

The rearrangement joins TRBV28 to TRBJ1-2, with D unclear. The CDR3 runs to 14 residues. V shed 7 bases and J shed 5 bases, with 17 bases lying between them. Germline CDR1 reads MDHEN; CDR2 reads SYDVKM. The CDR3 nucleotides are TGTGCCAGCATGGCTGGGCTGGGGAGATATGGCTACACCTTC. Translation: CASMAGLGRYGYTF.

The chain joins TRBV2 to TRBJ2-6; maybe TRBD2 (7 bases). V was clipped by 7 bases and J by 0 bases, with 16 bases between them. The germline V gene encodes CDR1 SNHLY and CDR2 FYNNEI. This CDR3 has 17 residues. The CDR3 coding sequence is TGTGCCAGCACTGAGGGGGTAGCGGGCTCTGGGGCCAACGTCCTGACTTTC. This encodes CASTEGVAGSGANVLTF.